The clone carrying this TCR beta chain was observed many times. Antigen unknown. The data are from a study of T-cell reconstitution after alpha-beta-depleted transplantation in children. Study results and caveats: Hyperexpanded clones declined; after one year, newly produced T cells mostly supplied diversity. High day-60 TCRbeta diversity in some patients came from surviving recipient T cells and thymic progenitors. Several hundred graft clones that had expanded were reportedly the source of alpha-beta T cells about two months after transplant.

V was clipped by 4 bases and J by 0 bases, with 13 bases between them. Germline V gene data show CDR1 as MNHEY and CDR2 as SVGAGI. This CDR3 region has 16 residues. Unique molecular identifiers were used to barcode this TCRbeta library. TCRdb re-called the PCR reads with MiXCR, one entry per CDR3 protein. The data show 700,000 to 850,000 distinct CDR3 sequences, about 16% seen once. The genes are TRBV6-5 and TRBJ2-1; no clear D gene. The receptor comes from a male patient aged 5 to 17 who had a stem cell transplant for acute lymphoblastic leukemia, so the T cells may come from the graft donor. The specimen comprised PBMCs, mostly from graft donor cells, sampled 360 days after TCRalphabeta/CD19-depleted stem cell transplant. DNA for the CDR3: TGTGCCAGCAGTTTCAGAGCGAGAACCTCCTACAATGAGCAGTTCTTC. Protein: CASSFRARTSYNEQFF.